The clone carrying this T cell receptor (beta chain) came up many times. Using its own MiXCR run on the RT-PCR reads, TCRdb lists one record per CDR3 protein. The table includes 800,000 to 1,000,000 distinct CDR3 sequences, around 17% detected once. This sample was included in a study of patients and donors after allogeneic stem cell transplantation. The CDR3 spans 15 residues. The germline V and J ends were trimmed by 2 bases and 8 bases, with 18 bases remaining between them. The sequence came from a human donor who was either an allogeneic HSCT recipient or a stem cell or donor lymphocyte infusion donor (not recorded which). It is not recorded whose cells these are; they may come from a transplant donor. Specimen: blood, either unsorted or a sorted T cell fraction (not recorded which). This chain links TRBV12-3 or TRBV12-4 with TRBJ2-5, with D maybe TRBD2 (5 bases). Here the CDR3 DNA reads TGTGCCAGCAGTTTATTTGGCCGGGGTCAAGGCACCCAGTACTTC. This translates into CASSLFGRGQGTQYF.